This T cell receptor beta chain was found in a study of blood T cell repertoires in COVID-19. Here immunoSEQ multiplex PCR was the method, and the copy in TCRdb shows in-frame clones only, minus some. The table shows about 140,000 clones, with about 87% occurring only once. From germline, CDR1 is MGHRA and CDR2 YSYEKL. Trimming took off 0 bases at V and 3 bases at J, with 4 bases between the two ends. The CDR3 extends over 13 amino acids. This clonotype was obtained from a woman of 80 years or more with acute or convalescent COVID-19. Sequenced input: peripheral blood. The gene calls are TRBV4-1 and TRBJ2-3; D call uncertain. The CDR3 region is CASSQDLTDTQYF. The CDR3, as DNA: TGCGCCAGCAGCCAAGATCTTACAGATACGCAGTATTTT.